Given below is one T cell receptor beta chain in context. Its specificity is not known. The TCR beta cDNA libraries carried unique molecular identifiers. Each CDR3 protein gets one entry after TCRdb re-called the PCR reads with MiXCR. The sample shows 250,000 to 300,000 distinct CDR3 sequences, 35% to 45% of them seen only once. This CDR3 is built from 14 residues. Germline assignment: CDR1 MNHNY and CDR2 SVGAGI (reference sequence). V lost 6 bases and J lost 6; bases outside the gene matches: 2. These data are taken from a study of post-analysis software for immune sequencing data. Study context: Relapsing-remitting, secondary progressive and progressive-relapsing multiple sclerosis courses were included. General observations from the study: Normalized Chao1 diversity in multiple sclerosis patients fell significantly below that of controls. Higher frequency in patients than in controls was seen for about 5 TRBV segments, with TRBV5-6, TRBV5-1 and TRBV20-1 among them. Under F measure analysis, samples from one preparation batch co-clustered strongly.

Sequencing was performed on blood. The source is a girl under 18 with multiple sclerosis. This chain joins TRBV6-6 and TRBJ2-2; 12 bases fit TRBD2. CDR3 amino acids: CASSRTSGAGELFF. The CDR3 DNA is TGTGCCAGCAGCCGGACTAGCGGGGCCGGGGAGCTGTTTTTT.